The clone carrying this T cell receptor (beta chain) was found many times. Its antigen is still unknown. This entry is derived from a study of read filtering for tumor transcriptome and immune sequencing. For the study at large: After DNase treatment, RNA was made into whole-transcriptome libraries. General study points: RNA-seq captured clonotypes less deeply and reliably than IR-seq. In IR-seq, single-read clonotypes were roughly 82% of clonotypes but about 3.5% of reads.

The library was built from 400 to 500 ng RNA with molecular barcoded adaptors for alpha/delta and beta/gamma chains. From the reads, TCRdb called clonotypes with MiXCR, one entry per CDR3 protein. The data hold approximately 62,000 distinct CDR3 sequences, with roughly a fifth observed a single time. The CDR3 has 15 residues. Germline assignment: CDR1 SQVTM and CDR2 ANQGSEA. Trimming removed 5 bases from V and 0 bases from J, with 16 bases in between. At the time of active disease, bone marrow was collected from every patient. The sequence was obtained from a donor aged 40 or older with multiple myeloma. Sequencing was done on a sample of a population of CD138-negative cells sorted from bone marrow. The genes are TRBV29-1 and TRBJ1-1, with no clear D. The CDR3 coding sequence is TGCAGCGTTAGACCGGACGTGCGATTGAACACTGAAGCTTTCTTT. Its translation is CSVRPDVRLNTEAFF.